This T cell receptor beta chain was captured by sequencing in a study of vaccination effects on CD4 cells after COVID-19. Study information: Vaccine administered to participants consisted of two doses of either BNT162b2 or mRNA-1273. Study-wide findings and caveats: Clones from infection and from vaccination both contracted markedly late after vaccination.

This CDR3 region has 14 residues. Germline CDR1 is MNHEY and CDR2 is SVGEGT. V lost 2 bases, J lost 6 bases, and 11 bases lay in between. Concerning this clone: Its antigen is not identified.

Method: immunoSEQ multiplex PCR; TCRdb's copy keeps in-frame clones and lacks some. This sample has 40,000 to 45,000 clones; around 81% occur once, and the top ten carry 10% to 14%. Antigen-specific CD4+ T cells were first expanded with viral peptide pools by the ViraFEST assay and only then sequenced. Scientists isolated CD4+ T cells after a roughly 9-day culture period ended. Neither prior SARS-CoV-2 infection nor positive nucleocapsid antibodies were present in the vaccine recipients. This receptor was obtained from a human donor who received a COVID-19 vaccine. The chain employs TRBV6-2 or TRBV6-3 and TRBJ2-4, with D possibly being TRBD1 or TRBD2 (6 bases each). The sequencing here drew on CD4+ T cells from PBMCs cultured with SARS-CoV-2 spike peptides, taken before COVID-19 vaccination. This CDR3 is CASSYGGRTNIQYF. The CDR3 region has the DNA TGTGCCAGCAGTTACGGGGGGCGGACAAACATTCAGTACTTC.